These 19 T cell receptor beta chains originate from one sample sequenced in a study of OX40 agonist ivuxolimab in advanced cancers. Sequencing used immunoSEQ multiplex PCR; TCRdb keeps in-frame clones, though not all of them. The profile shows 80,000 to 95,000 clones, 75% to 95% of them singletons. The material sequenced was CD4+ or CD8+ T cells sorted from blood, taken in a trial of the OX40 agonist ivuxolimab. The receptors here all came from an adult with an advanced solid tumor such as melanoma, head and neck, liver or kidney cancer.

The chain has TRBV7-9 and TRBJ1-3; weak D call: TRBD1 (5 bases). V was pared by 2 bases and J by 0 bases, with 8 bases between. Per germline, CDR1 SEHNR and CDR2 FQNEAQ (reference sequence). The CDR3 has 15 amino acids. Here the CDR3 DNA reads TGTGCCAGCAGCTTAACAGGTCTCTCTGGAAACACCATATATTTT. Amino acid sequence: CASSLTGLSGNTIYF.

CDR3 bases: TGCGCCAGCAGCTTGCGCGGGGGGAGCACTGAAGCTTTCTTT. Protein: CASSLRGGSTEAFF. The chain uses TRBV5-1 and TRBJ1-1; D is perhaps TRBD1 (5 bases). Germline CDR1 and CDR2: SGHRS and YFSETQ. The V gene lost 1 base and the J gene lost 4 bases, with 11 bases spanning the gap. The length of the CDR3 is 14 residues. The complete variable domain, with remaining parts taken from reference TRBV5-1 and TRBJ1-1, reads KAGVTQTPRYLIKTRGQQVTLSCSPISGHRSVSWYQQTPGQGLQFLFEYFSETQRNKGNFPGRFSGRQFSNSRSEMNVSTLELGDSALYLCASSLRGGSTEAFFGQGTRLTVV.

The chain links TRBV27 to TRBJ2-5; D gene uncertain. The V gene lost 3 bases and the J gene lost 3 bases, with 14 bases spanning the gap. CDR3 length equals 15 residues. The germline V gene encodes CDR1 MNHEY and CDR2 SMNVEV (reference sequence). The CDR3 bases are TGTGCCAGCAGTTTTAGTTCGCATAGGGAAGAGACCCAGTACTTC. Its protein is CASSFSSHREETQYF.

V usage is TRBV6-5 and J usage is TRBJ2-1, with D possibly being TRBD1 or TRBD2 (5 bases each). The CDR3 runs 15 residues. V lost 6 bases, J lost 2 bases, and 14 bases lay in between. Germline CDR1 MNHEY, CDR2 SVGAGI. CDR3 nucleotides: TGTGCCAGCAGGGGGGAGTTGGGGCCCTACAATGAGCAGTTCTTC. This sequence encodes CASRGELGPYNEQFF.

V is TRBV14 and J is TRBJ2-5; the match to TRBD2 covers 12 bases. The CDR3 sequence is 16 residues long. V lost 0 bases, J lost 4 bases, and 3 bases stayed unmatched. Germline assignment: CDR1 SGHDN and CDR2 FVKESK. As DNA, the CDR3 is TGTGCCAGCAGCCAAGACCCGGGACTAGCGGGAGAGACCCAGTACTTC. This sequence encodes CASSQDPGLAGETQYF.

The CDR3 is CASSVEGQGNSPLHF. For the CDR3, the DNA is TGTGCCAGCAGCGTCGAGGGACAGGGAAATTCACCCCTCCACTTT. This chain connects TRBV9 to TRBJ1-6, with 9 bases identical to TRBD1. CDR3 length: 15 residues. Germline V gene lookup returns CDR1 SGDLS and CDR2 YYNGEE. Unmatched junction bases numbered 4, after V lost 2 bases and J lost 7 bases.

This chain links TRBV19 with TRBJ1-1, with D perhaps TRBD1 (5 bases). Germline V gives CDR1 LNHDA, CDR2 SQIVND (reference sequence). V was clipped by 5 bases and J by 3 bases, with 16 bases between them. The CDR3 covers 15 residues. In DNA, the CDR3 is TGTGCCAGTAGTCGCGTGTTTGAGGGGTACACTGAAGCTTTCTTT. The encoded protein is CASSRVFEGYTEAFF.

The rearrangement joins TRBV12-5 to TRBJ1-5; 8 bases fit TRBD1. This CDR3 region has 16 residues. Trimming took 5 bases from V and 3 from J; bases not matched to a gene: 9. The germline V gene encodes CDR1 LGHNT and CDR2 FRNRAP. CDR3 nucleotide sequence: TGTGCTAGTGGTCAAATCGGGACAGGCCACAATCAGCCCCAGCATTTT. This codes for CASGQIGTGHNQPQHF.

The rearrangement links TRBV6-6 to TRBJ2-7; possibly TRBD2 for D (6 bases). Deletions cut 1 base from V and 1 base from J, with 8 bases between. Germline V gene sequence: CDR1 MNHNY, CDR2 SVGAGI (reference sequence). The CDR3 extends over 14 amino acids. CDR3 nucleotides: TGTGCCAGCAGTTACTTAGCGGAATCCTACGAGCAGTACTTC. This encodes CASSYLAESYEQYF.

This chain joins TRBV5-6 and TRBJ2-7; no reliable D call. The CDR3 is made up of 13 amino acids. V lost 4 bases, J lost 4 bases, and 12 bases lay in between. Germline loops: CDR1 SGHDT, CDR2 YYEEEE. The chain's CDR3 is CASSERTVYEQYF. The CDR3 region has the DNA TGTGCCAGCAGCGAACGTACAGTATACGAGCAGTACTTC.

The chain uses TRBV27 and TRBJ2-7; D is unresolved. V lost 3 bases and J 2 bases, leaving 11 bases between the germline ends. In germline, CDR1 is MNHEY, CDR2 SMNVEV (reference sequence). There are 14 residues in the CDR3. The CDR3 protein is CASSFKGLAYEQYF. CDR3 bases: TGTGCCAGCAGTTTTAAGGGCCTAGCCTACGAGCAGTACTTC.

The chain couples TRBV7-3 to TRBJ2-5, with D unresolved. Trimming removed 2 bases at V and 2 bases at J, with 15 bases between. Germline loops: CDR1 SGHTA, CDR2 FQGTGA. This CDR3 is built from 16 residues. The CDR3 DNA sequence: TGTGCCAGCAGCTTACACGGTTCGGCAGCTCAAGAGACCCAGTACTTC. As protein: CASSLHGSAAQETQYF.

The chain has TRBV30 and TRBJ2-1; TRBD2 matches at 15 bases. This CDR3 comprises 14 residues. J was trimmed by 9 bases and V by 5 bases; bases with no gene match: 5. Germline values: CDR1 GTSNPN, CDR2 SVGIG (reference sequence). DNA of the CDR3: TGTGCCTGGGAACCGGGACTAGCGGGAGGTGAGCAGTTCTTC. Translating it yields CAWEPGLAGGEQFF.

The CDR3 nucleotides read TGTGCCAGCAGCTCGCAGGGATACGAGCAGTACTTC. Encoded protein: CASSSQGYEQYF. The chain has TRBV7-2 and TRBJ2-7, with D perhaps TRBD1 (5 bases). The CDR3 spans 12 residues. CDR1 is SGHTA, CDR2 FQGNSA, per germline. Trimming stripped 4 bases from V and 4 bases from J, with 8 bases between.

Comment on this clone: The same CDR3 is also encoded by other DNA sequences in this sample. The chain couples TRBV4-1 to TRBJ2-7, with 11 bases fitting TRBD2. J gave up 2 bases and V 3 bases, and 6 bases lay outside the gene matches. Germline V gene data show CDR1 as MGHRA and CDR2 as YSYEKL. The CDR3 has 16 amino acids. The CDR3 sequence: CASSQELAGVPYEQYF. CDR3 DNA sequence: TGCGCCAGCAGCCAGGAACTAGCGGGAGTACCCTACGAGCAGTACTTC.

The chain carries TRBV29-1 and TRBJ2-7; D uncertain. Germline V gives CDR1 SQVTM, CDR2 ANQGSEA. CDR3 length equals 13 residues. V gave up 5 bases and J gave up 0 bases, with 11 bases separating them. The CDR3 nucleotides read TGCAGCGTTAATTTAGAAACCTCCTACGAGCAGTACTTC. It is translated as CSVNLETSYEQYF.

CDR3 loop: CASSYVRADYEQYF. CDR3 coding DNA: TGTGCCAGCAGTTACGTGCGGGCTGACTACGAGCAGTACTTC. V and J are TRBV6-6 and TRBJ2-7; tentative D call: TRBD2 (5 bases). This CDR3 region has 14 residues. Germline values: CDR1 MNHNY, CDR2 SVGAGI (reference sequence). The ends were cut back, 2 bases at V and 3 bases at J, with 11 bases in the middle.

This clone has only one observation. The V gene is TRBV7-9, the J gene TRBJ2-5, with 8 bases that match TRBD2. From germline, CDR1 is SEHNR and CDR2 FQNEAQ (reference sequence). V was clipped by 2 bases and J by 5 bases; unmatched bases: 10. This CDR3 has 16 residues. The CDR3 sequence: CASSLRGLGFLETQYF. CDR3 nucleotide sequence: TGTGCCAGCAGCTTAAGGGGACTAGGTTTCTTGGAGACCCAGTACTTC.

CDR3 in amino acids: CASSTIRKGNNYGYTF. The DNA for the CDR3 is TGTGCCAGCAGCACGATTAGGAAAGGCAATAACTATGGCTACACCTTC. The chain is built from TRBV7-9 and TRBJ1-2; D remains unclear. Trimming removed 5 bases at V and 1 base at J, with 17 bases between. In germline, CDR1 is SEHNR, CDR2 FQNEAQ (reference sequence). The CDR3 covers 16 residues.